Following are 29 T cell receptor beta chains from one sample sequenced in a study of cytomegalovirus exposure and HLA in healthy donors. Using immunoSEQ multiplex PCR, the repertoire was profiled, and TCRdb retains in-frame clones only, with some absent. The sample carries over 150,000 clones, more than 80% recorded once. The sample consisted of PBMCs. Receptors originate from a woman under 30 in good health and CMV-seropositive.

This chain connects TRBV5-6 to TRBJ2-1; D possibly corresponds to TRBD1 (5 bases). The CDR3 totals 11 residues. The V end was cut by 4 bases, the J end by 15 bases, with 14 bases between. Germline V gene data show CDR1 as SGHDT and CDR2 as YYEEEE. CDR3 nucleotides: TGTGCCAGCAGCCGCCAGGGTGTCTGGTTCTTC. It is translated as CASSRQGVWFF. The full variable domain, in which reference TRBV5-6 and TRBJ2-1 provide the parts outside the CDR3, is DAGVTQSPTHLIKTRGQQVTLRCSPKSGHDTVSWYQQALGQGPQFIFQYYEEEERQRGNFPDRFSGHQFPNYSSELNVNALLLGDSALYLCASSRQGVWFFGPGTRLTVL.

CDR3 DNA sequence: TGTGCCAGCAGCGGGACAGGGGGCTACACCTTC. As protein: CASSGTGGYTF. The V and J genes are TRBV5-4 and TRBJ1-2, with 9 bases aligning to TRBD1. This CDR3 has 11 amino acids. V lost 4 bases, J lost 8 bases, and 0 bases stayed unmatched. Germline CDR1 SGHNT, CDR2 YYREEE (reference sequence).

The chain uses TRBV6-5 and TRBJ2-7; 7 positions agree with TRBD2. The ends lost 2 bases at V and 7 bases at J; junction bases unmatched: 8. There are 14 residues in the CDR3. Germline CDR1 is MNHEY and CDR2 is SVGAGI. The CDR3 region has the DNA TGTGCCAGCAGTTACGGGAGGGGACCGAATGAGCAGTACTTC. Its protein is CASSYGRGPNEQYF.

V is TRBV7-9 and J is TRBJ2-3; 14 bases fit TRBD2. CDR3 length: 16 residues. Germline CDR1 and CDR2: SEHNR and FQNEAQ (reference sequence). J was trimmed by 3 bases and V by 5 bases; bases with no gene match: 4. The DNA of the CDR3 is TGTGCCAGCAGCGCACGACTAGCGGGGGGGACAGATACGCAGTATTTT. This codes for CASSARLAGGTDTQYF. The whole variable domain, filled in from reference TRBV7-9 and TRBJ2-3, reads DTGVSQNPRHKITKRGQNVTFRCDPISEHNRLYWYRQTLGQGPEFLTYFQNEAQLEKSRLLSDRFSAERPKGSFSTLEIQRTEQGDSAMYLCASSARLAGGTDTQYFGPGTRLTVL.

The chain links TRBV6-6 to TRBJ1-2; the match to TRBD1 covers 8 bases. Germline V lookup: CDR1 MNHNY, CDR2 SVGAGI (reference sequence). The V gene end was trimmed by 7 bases and the J gene end by 4 bases; junction bases not matched to a gene: 11. The CDR3 is 15 residues long. DNA of the CDR3: TGTGCCAGCACCCTCGGAGGGGGACAGGCCTATGGCTACACCTTC. It yields the protein CASTLGGGQAYGYTF.

V gene TRBV7-8 combines with J gene TRBJ2-1; 7 bases align to TRBD2. CDR1 is SGHVS and CDR2 is FQNEAQ in the germline V gene. The CDR3 extends over 16 amino acids. V lost 3 bases, J lost 1 base, and 6 bases stayed unmatched. The CDR3 spells CASSFSGGSSYNEQFF. The DNA of the CDR3 is TGTGCCAGCAGCTTCTCAGGCGGGAGTTCCTACAATGAGCAGTTCTTC.

J is TRBJ2-7 and V is TRBV6-5; TRBD1 matches at 8 bases. The CDR3 spans 13 residues. From germline, CDR1 is MNHEY and CDR2 SVGAGI. With V trimmed by 2 bases and J by 5 bases, 2 bases remained unmatched. CDR3 sequence (DNA): TGTGCCAGCAGTTACGGACAGGGCCACGAGCAGTACTTC. It specifies CASSYGQGHEQYF.

This clone was recorded only once. The chain has TRBV19 and TRBJ1-2; D uncertain. Trimming stripped 7 bases from V and 0 bases from J, with 6 bases between. This CDR3 spans 12 amino acids. Germline CDR1 LNHDA, CDR2 SQIVND (reference sequence). The CDR3 sequence is CASNSSNYGYTF. DNA of the CDR3: TGTGCCAGTAACAGCTCTAACTATGGCTACACCTTC.

Here the CDR3 reads CASSDGSSGVAKNIQYF. The DNA for the CDR3 is TGTGCCAGCAGTGACGGAAGTAGCGGGGTAGCCAAAAACATTCAGTACTTC. The chain has TRBV6-4 and TRBJ2-4; 8 bases align to TRBD2. Germline V gene sequence: CDR1 MRHNA, CDR2 SNTAGT. This CDR3 comprises 17 residues. J gave up 0 bases and V 2 bases, and 6 bases lay outside the gene matches.

The J gene is TRBJ2-7, the V gene TRBV14; 9 bases agree with TRBD1. The germline V gene has CDR1 SGHDN and CDR2 FVKESK. This CDR3 has 16 amino acids. Unmatched junction bases numbered 10, after V lost 0 bases and J lost 7 bases. This CDR3 reads CASSQEGWTGAREQYF. The CDR3 DNA follows: TGTGCCAGCAGCCAAGAAGGGTGGACAGGGGCTAGGGAGCAGTACTTC.

This chain links TRBV4-1 with TRBJ1-2; 9 bases are shared with TRBD1. The V gene's germline CDR1 is MGHRA and CDR2 YSYEKL. V lost 5 bases, J lost 2 bases, and 6 bases stayed unmatched. The CDR3 runs to 15 residues. CDR3 in amino acids: CASSSGQGWNYGYTF. CDR3 nucleotides: TGCGCCAGCAGCTCGGGACAGGGATGGAACTATGGCTACACCTTC.

This chain connects TRBV5-1 to TRBJ2-6; D is perhaps TRBD2 (5 bases). The CDR3 has 14 residues. The V end lost 9 bases, the J end lost 0 bases, and 10 bases lay between the germline ends. CDR1 and CDR2 (germline): SGHRS, YFSETQ. CDR3 loop: CATRRSSGANVLTF. CDR3 nucleotide sequence: TGCGCCACCCGGAGGAGCTCTGGGGCCAACGTCCTGACTTTC.

This rearrangement joins TRBV7-7 to TRBJ1-5, with 9 bases lining up with TRBD1. The V segment lost 5 bases and the J segment 1 base; nucleotides outside the gene matches: 15. This CDR3 comprises 19 residues. Per the germline V gene, CDR1 is SSHAT and CDR2 is FNYEAQ (reference sequence). The DNA of the CDR3 is TGTGCCAGCAGCCGTCCGGACAGGGGATCGGGCCCGAGCAATCAGCCCCAGCATTTT. Translation: CASSRPDRGSGPSNQPQHF.

V gene TRBV7-9 combines with J gene TRBJ2-7; 7 positions agree with TRBD1. Trimming cost V 5 bases and J 2 bases; bases outside gene matches: 3. Germline V gene sequence: CDR1 SEHNR, CDR2 FQNEAQ (reference sequence). CDR3 length: 13 residues. Written as DNA, the CDR3 is TGTGCCAGCAGCCGGACAGGACCCTACGAGCAGTACTTC. Translated: CASSRTGPYEQYF. Filled out from reference TRBV7-9 and TRBJ2-7, the complete variable domain reads DTGVSQNPRHKITKRGQNVTFRCDPISEHNRLYWYRQTLGQGPEFLTYFQNEAQLEKSRLLSDRFSAERPKGSFSTLEIQRTEQGDSAMYLCASSRTGPYEQYFGPGTRLTVT.

The chain joins TRBV5-6 to TRBJ1-1; no definite D call. Trimming shortened V by 0 bases and J by 0 bases, and 6 bases separated the two germline ends. The CDR3 extends over 14 amino acids. Germline V gene sequence: CDR1 SGHDT, CDR2 YYEEEE. Here the CDR3 reads CASSLEPVNTEAFF. CDR3 DNA sequence: TGTGCCAGCAGCTTGGAGCCGGTGAACACTGAAGCTTTCTTT. Using reference TRBV5-6 and TRBJ1-1 for the parts outside the CDR3, the full variable domain is DAGVTQSPTHLIKTRGQQVTLRCSPKSGHDTVSWYQQALGQGPQFIFQYYEEEERQRGNFPDRFSGHQFPNYSSELNVNALLLGDSALYLCASSLEPVNTEAFFGQGTRLTVV.

This rearrangement joins TRBV5-1 to TRBJ1-6; possibly TRBD1 for D (5 bases). The V gene's germline CDR1 is SGHRS and CDR2 YFSETQ. This CDR3 has 18 residues. The V gene lost 0 bases and the J gene lost 0 bases, with 13 bases spanning the gap. CDR3 amino acids: CASSLGLTRDSYNSPLHF. DNA for the CDR3: TGCGCCAGCAGCTTGGGGTTGACCAGGGACTCCTATAATTCACCCCTCCACTTT.

The chain couples TRBV11-2 to TRBJ2-1; maybe TRBD1 (6 bases). V lost 5 bases, J lost 4 bases, and 12 bases lay in between. CDR3 length: 14 amino acids. CDR1 is SGHAT and CDR2 is FQNNGV in the germline V gene. CDR3 protein: CASSALDRYNEQFF. The CDR3 bases are TGTGCCAGCAGCGCATTGGACAGATACAATGAGCAGTTCTTC.

V usage is TRBV19 and J usage is TRBJ1-3; the match to TRBD1 covers 10 bases. The ends lost 5 bases at V and 1 base at J; junction bases unmatched: 5. Germline CDR1 LNHDA, CDR2 SQIVND (reference sequence). The CDR3 is 16 amino acids. CDR3 bases: TGTGCCAGTAGTTTCTCGGGACAGGGGTCTGGAAACACCATATATTTT. It is translated as CASSFSGQGSGNTIYF.

This chain uses TRBV27 with TRBJ2-7, with 9 nucleotides matching TRBD2. The CDR3 is 15 amino acids. V lost 6 bases and J lost 0; bases outside the gene matches: 6. From germline, CDR1 is MNHEY and CDR2 SMNVEV (reference sequence). CDR3 nucleotides: TGTGCCAGCAGACCAGCGGGAGGTCCCTCCTACGAGCAGTACTTC. Translated: CASRPAGGPSYEQYF.

This CDR3 reads CASSLSDTEAFF. CDR3 sequence (DNA): TGTGCCAGCAGCTTATCAGACACTGAAGCTTTCTTT. V gene TRBV11-1 combines with J gene TRBJ1-1; D gene unclear. The V and J ends lost 2 bases and 3 bases respectively, with 4 bases between them. The length of the CDR3 is 12 residues. CDR1 is SGHAT and CDR2 is FQDESV in the germline V gene (reference sequence).

The chain employs TRBV19 and TRBJ2-1; 9 bases fit TRBD2. V lost 6 bases to trimming and J lost 9 bases; unmatched junction nucleotides: 12. The CDR3 extends over 15 amino acids. Germline V gene data show CDR1 as LNHDA and CDR2 as SQIVND (reference sequence). CDR3: CASRRESSGVGEQFF. The DNA of the CDR3 is TGTGCCAGTAGACGGGAGTCTAGCGGGGTCGGTGAGCAGTTCTTC.

V usage is TRBV5-1 and J usage is TRBJ2-2, with a weak D call TRBD1 (7 bases). Trimming removed 5 bases from V and 3 bases from J, with 20 bases in between. The CDR3 is 17 residues long. Looked up from germline, CDR1 is SGHRS and CDR2 is YFSETQ. The CDR3 sequence: CASRRTEGAHYTGELFF. CDR3 sequence (DNA): TGCGCCAGCAGACGGACGGAGGGGGCCCATTACACCGGGGAGCTGTTTTTT.

The rearrangement links TRBV5-1 to TRBJ2-2, with a tentative D call TRBD1 (6 bases). The CDR3 extends over 16 amino acids. V was pared by 0 bases and J by 3 bases, with 12 bases between. Germline loops: CDR1 SGHRS, CDR2 YFSETQ. The CDR3 protein is CASSLGYRVDTGELFF. DNA for the CDR3: TGCGCCAGCAGCTTGGGGTACAGGGTGGACACCGGGGAGCTGTTTTTT.

The chain recombines TRBV19 with TRBJ1-5, with 7 nucleotides matching TRBD1. This CDR3 contains 13 residues. The V gene's germline CDR1 is LNHDA and CDR2 SQIVND (reference sequence). V shed 4 bases, J shed 4 bases, and the junction held 1 base outside the gene matches. The CDR3 reads CASSKQGNQPQHF. In DNA, the CDR3 is TGTGCCAGTAGTAAACAGGGGAATCAGCCCCAGCATTTT. Using reference TRBV19 and TRBJ1-5 for the parts outside the CDR3, the full variable domain is DGGITQSPKYLFRKEGQNVTLSCEQNLNHDAMYWYRQDPGQGLRLIYYSQIVNDFQKGDIAEGYSVSREKKESFPLTVTSAQKNPTAFYLCASSKQGNQPQHFGDGTRLSIL.

The sample holds one count of this clone. The chain has TRBV7-9 and TRBJ2-3; D remains ambiguous. The germline CDR1 and CDR2 sequences are SEHNR and FQNEAQ (reference sequence). The CDR3 extends over 15 amino acids. The ends were cut back, 0 bases at V and 2 bases at J, with 9 bases in the middle. This CDR3 is CASSLARQTTDTQYF. In nucleotides, the CDR3 is TGTGCCAGCAGCTTAGCGCGGCAGACCACAGATACGCAGTATTTT. Together with reference TRBV7-9 and TRBJ2-3, the CDR3 gives the full variable domain: DTGVSQNPRHKITKRGQNVTFRCDPISEHNRLYWYRQTLGQGPEFLTYFQNEAQLEKSRLLSDRFSAERPKGSFSTLEIQRTEQGDSAMYLCASSLARQTTDTQYFGPGTRLTVL.

V is TRBV7-7 and J is TRBJ1-2; 7 bases are a match to TRBD1. The germline CDR1 and CDR2 sequences are SSHAT and FNYEAQ (reference sequence). The V and J ends lost 5 bases and 7 bases, in that order; junction bases with no gene match: 10. The length of the CDR3 is 14 residues. CDR3 coding DNA: TGTGCCAGCAGCCCCCATGACAGGGCTGGTGGCTACACCTTC. It specifies CASSPHDRAGGYTF.

The chain recombines TRBV28 with TRBJ1-1; no clear D gene. Trimming removed 7 bases at V and 4 bases at J, with 19 bases between. Germline V gives CDR1 MDHEN, CDR2 SYDVKM. The CDR3 is made up of 15 amino acids. The chain's CDR3 is CASTLASGGSTEAFF. The DNA for the CDR3 is TGTGCCAGCACCTTGGCATCCGGAGGGAGCACTGAAGCTTTCTTT.

This clone was seen once. The rearrangement uses TRBV7-3 and TRBJ1-5, with D uncertain. CDR1 is SGHTA, CDR2 FQGTGA, per germline. Trimming left V 5 bases short and J 6 bases short, with 11 bases between. CDR3 size: 13 residues. For the CDR3, the DNA is TGTGCCAGCAGCCCCGTTTGTTCTCAGCCCCAGCATTTT. This codes for CASSPVCSQPQHF. The variable domain in full, completed from reference TRBV7-3 and TRBJ1-5, reads GAGVSQTPSNKVTEKGKYVELRCDPISGHTALYWYRQSLGQGPEFLIYFQGTGAADDSGLPNDRFFAVRPEGSVSTLKIQRTERGDSAVYLCASSPVCSQPQHFGDGTRLSIL.

The V call is TRBV7-8, the J call TRBJ1-2; 12 bases agree with TRBD1. The J segment lost 7 bases and the V segment lost 5 bases, leaving 8 bases of the junction unmatched. CDR3 length equals 15 residues. CDR1 is SGHVS and CDR2 is FQNEAQ in the germline V gene. The CDR3 DNA reads TGTGCCAGCAGCCACCGCCGGGACAGGGGGCCTGGCTACACCTTC. This sequence encodes CASSHRRDRGPGYTF.